The 26 T cell receptor beta chains below come from one sample, sequenced in a study of long-term antiretroviral therapy in people with HIV (dated by TCRdb to 2021 to 2024). The immunoSEQ hsTCRB v3.0 assay was used at survey level resolution for TRB variable region sequencing. The immuneACCESS repertoire file appears here via TCRdb, limited to in-frame rearrangements. These files lack a portion of the clones; in checked studies, under half of the deficit traces to unresolved V genes, and the cause of the others is not known. The sample yields tens of thousands of clones; 70% to 90% were counted once. The leading ten clones occupy approximately 4.9% of the sample. The sequencing used unsorted PBMCs, collected roughly 2.9 years before starting antiretroviral therapy. These receptors all stem from a woman aged 25 to 39 with HIV.

The chain employs TRBV19 and TRBJ1-3; D not certain. Trimming stripped 4 bases from V and 0 bases from J, with 19 bases between. This CDR3 has 18 residues. Germline V CDR1 and CDR2: LNHDA, SQIVND (reference sequence). CDR3 sequence: CASSTTRSRIRSGNTIYF. The CDR3 nucleotides are TGTGCCAGTAGTACCACAAGAAGCAGGATACGCTCTGGAAACACCATATATTTT.

Details on this clone: In the same sample, other DNA sequences code for this CDR3. This CDR3 reads CASSLGRTDYGYTF. CDR3 bases: TGTGCCAGCAGTTTAGGCAGGACGGACTATGGCTACACCTTC. The chain couples TRBV28 to TRBJ1-2; D unresolved. Germline lookup yields CDR1 MDHEN and CDR2 SYDVKM. V lost 2 bases, J lost 3 bases, and 10 bases lay in between. CDR3 size: 14 residues.

The chain links TRBV11-2 to TRBJ1-1, with 8 nucleotides matching TRBD1. The ends lost 5 bases at V and 1 base at J; junction bases unmatched: 9. The CDR3 loop spans 16 amino acids. Germline V gene sequence: CDR1 SGHAT, CDR2 FQNNGV. The CDR3 DNA sequence: TGTGCCAGCAGCCCAATCAATCAGGGGGCGAACACTGAAGCTTTCTTT. As protein: CASSPINQGANTEAFF. Together with reference TRBV11-2 and TRBJ1-1, the CDR3 gives the full variable domain: EAGVAQSPRYKIIEKRQSVAFWCNPISGHATLYWYQQILGQGPKLLIQFQNNGVVDDSQLPKDRFSAERLKGVDSTLKIQPAKLEDSAVYLCASSPINQGANTEAFFGQGTRLTVV.

CDR3 bases: TGTGCCAGCAGGACAGGGGGAAACACCATATATTTT. As protein: CASRTGGNTIYF. This rearrangement joins TRBV6-1 to TRBJ1-3; 7 positions agree with TRBD1. The CDR3 sequence is 12 residues long. Germline V lookup: CDR1 MNHNS, CDR2 SASEGT. With V trimmed by 6 bases and J by 4 bases, 0 bases remained unmatched.

The chain joins TRBV10-2 to TRBJ1-3; D remains ambiguous. CDR3 length: 15 amino acids. V lost 6 bases to trimming and J lost 0 bases, with 12 bases between them. Germline V gene data show CDR1 as WSHSY and CDR2 as SAAADI. The CDR3: CASRIDGSSGNTIYF. The CDR3 DNA reads TGCGCCAGCAGGATCGACGGCAGCTCTGGAAACACCATATATTTT.

CDR3 bases: TGTGCCAGCAGTTACTCGACCATGAACACTGAAGCTTTCTTT. Encoded protein: CASSYSTMNTEAFF. The rearrangement uses TRBV6-6 and TRBJ1-1; D gene unclear. Germline V gene data show CDR1 as MNHNY and CDR2 as SVGAGI (reference sequence). Trimming pared 0 bases from V and 0 bases from J, leaving 5 bases between. CDR3 length: 14 amino acids.

The chain uses TRBV19 and TRBJ2-7; 7 bases align to TRBD1. Germline-derived CDR1 and CDR2 are LNHDA and SQIVND (reference sequence). This CDR3 region has 14 residues. The ends lost 5 bases at V and 4 bases at J; junction bases unmatched: 8. This CDR3 is CASSPRGQGYEQYF. Written as DNA, the CDR3 is TGTGCCAGTAGTCCGAGGGGGCAAGGGTACGAGCAGTACTTC.

This chain joins TRBV2 and TRBJ2-5, with no clear D. Trimming took off 3 bases at V and 2 bases at J, with 7 bases between the two ends. CDR3 length: 13 amino acids. Germline loops: CDR1 SNHLY, CDR2 FYNNEI. The CDR3 sequence is CASSDLSQETQYF. Here the CDR3 DNA reads TGTGCCAGCAGTGATCTAAGTCAAGAGACCCAGTACTTC.

The J gene is TRBJ1-5, the V gene TRBV9; tentative D call: TRBD1 (5 bases). This CDR3 is built from 15 residues. Deletions cut 0 bases from V and 5 bases from J, with 12 bases between. CDR1 is SGDLS, CDR2 YYNGEE, per germline. CDR3 DNA sequence: TGTGCCAGCAGCGTAGGGTCAGGGCCCCATCAGCCCCAGCATTTT. Amino acids: CASSVGSGPHQPQHF.

The V gene is TRBV30, the J gene TRBJ1-5; D is unresolved. Germline V gene lookup returns CDR1 GTSNPN and CDR2 SVGIG (reference sequence). The CDR3 is 13 residues long. V was pared by 2 bases and J by 4 bases, with 9 bases between. In nucleotides, the CDR3 is TGTGCCTGGAGTTTGGACGGTAATCAGCCCCAGCATTTT. As protein: CAWSLDGNQPQHF.

The rearrangement uses TRBV7-9 and TRBJ1-1; TRBD1 aligns across 11 bases. The CDR3 totals 15 residues. Germline lookup yields CDR1 SEHNR and CDR2 FQNEAQ (reference sequence). V shed 3 bases and J 7 bases; nucleotides not matched to a gene: 7. CDR3 protein: CASSLGTGGKNEAFF. As DNA, the CDR3 is TGTGCCAGCAGCTTGGGGACAGGGGGAAAAAATGAAGCTTTCTTT.

The rearrangement links TRBV19 to TRBJ1-1; D is ambiguous. This CDR3 contains 15 residues. V lost 5 bases and J lost 1, with 14 bases in between. Germline assignment: CDR1 LNHDA and CDR2 SQIVND (reference sequence). This chain's CDR3 is CASSPTHLRNTEAFF. CDR3 nucleotide sequence: TGTGCCAGTAGTCCCACCCACCTGAGGAACACTGAAGCTTTCTTT.

This sequence joins TRBV6-6 and TRBJ2-1; no definite D call. CDR3 length: 14 amino acids. CDR1 and CDR2 from the germline V gene are MNHNY and SVGAGI (reference sequence). Trimming left V 2 bases short and J 6 bases short, with 11 bases between. DNA for the CDR3: TGTGCCAGCAGTTACCTTCTTACGCCCAATGAGCAGTTCTTC. Encoded protein: CASSYLLTPNEQFF.

The sample holds one count of this clone. The rearrangement joins TRBV6-6 to TRBJ1-1; TRBD1 is a possible D gene (6 bases). CDR1 is MNHNY and CDR2 is SVGAGI in the germline V gene (reference sequence). The CDR3 runs 14 residues. V was cut by 4 bases and J by 4 bases, with 13 bases left in between. CDR3 coding DNA: TGTGCCAGCAGTTCGACAGGAACCAGCACTGAAGCTTTCTTT. Protein sequence: CASSSTGTSTEAFF.

The V call is TRBV9, the J call TRBJ2-7; D unresolved. CDR3 length: 15 amino acids. The V end was cut by 0 bases, the J end by 0 bases, with 10 bases between. Germline CDR1 SGDLS, CDR2 YYNGEE. As DNA, the CDR3 is TGTGCCAGCAGCGTAGGCAGTCTCAGCTCCTACGAGCAGTACTTC. It codes for CASSVGSLSSYEQYF. Filled out from reference TRBV9 and TRBJ2-7, the complete variable domain reads DSGVTQTPKHLITATGQRVTLRCSPRSGDLSVYWYQQSLDQGLQFLIQYYNGEERAKGNILERFSAQQFPDLHSELNLSSLELGDSALYFCASSVGSLSSYEQYFGPGTRLTVT.

The chain joins TRBV4-2 to TRBJ1-3, with D possibly being TRBD1 (5 bases). The V end lost 4 bases, the J end lost 0 bases, and 7 bases lay between the germline ends. Germline lookup yields CDR1 LGHNA and CDR2 YNFKEQ. The CDR3 length is 14 residues. CDR3 region: CASSPGGSGNTIYF. Written as DNA, the CDR3 is TGTGCCAGCAGCCCTGGGGGCTCTGGAAACACCATATATTTT.

The gene calls are TRBV30 and TRBJ2-6, with D unclear. CDR3 length equals 20 residues. CDR1 is GTSNPN, CDR2 SVGIG, per germline (reference sequence). Deletions cut 1 base from V and 0 bases from J, with 22 bases between. CDR3 DNA sequence: TGTGCCTGGAGTGGTATCTCGCGTCCAGGCGCCAGCTCTGGGGCCAACGTCCTGACTTTC. Translation gives CAWSGISRPGASSGANVLTF.

The chain links TRBV5-5 to TRBJ1-5; 7 bases agree with TRBD1. Looked up from germline, CDR1 is SGHKS and CDR2 is YYEKEE (reference sequence). J lost 2 bases, V lost 4 bases, and 6 bases had no gene match. The CDR3 is 15 amino acids. CDR3 sequence (DNA): TGTGCCAGCAGCATGGGACAGAGAGGCAATCAGCCCCAGCATTTT. Amino acids: CASSMGQRGNQPQHF.

The V and J genes are TRBV29-1 and TRBJ1-2; D is uncertain. Trimming removed 3 bases at V and 6 bases at J, with 8 bases between. In germline, CDR1 is SQVTM, CDR2 ANQGSEA. The CDR3 is made up of 11 amino acids. The CDR3 DNA reads TGCAGCGTTGAGGGTTCCGATGGCTACACCTTC. Its protein is CSVEGSDGYTF. The entire variable domain, with the rest obtained from reference TRBV29-1 and TRBJ1-2, is as follows: SAVISQKPSRDICQRGTSLTIQCQVDSQVTMMFWYRQQPGQSLTLIATANQGSEATYESGFVIDKFPISRPNLTFSTLTVSNMSPEDSSIYLCSVEGSDGYTFGSGTRLTVV.

The sample holds a few counts of this clone. This chain uses TRBV18 with TRBJ1-2, with a weak D call TRBD1 (5 bases). Germline V gives CDR1 KGHSH, CDR2 LQKENI. Trimming removed 6 bases from V and 2 bases from J, with 16 bases in between. CDR3 size: 15 residues. The CDR3 loop reads CASSPPGRLNYGYTF. The CDR3 DNA follows: TGTGCCAGCTCGCCCCCGGGACGCCTGAACTATGGCTACACCTTC. Complete variable domain (other parts from reference TRBV18 and TRBJ1-2): NAGVMQNPRHLVRRRGQEARLRCSPMKGHSHVYWYRQLPEEGLKFMVYLQKENIIDESGMPKERFSAEFPKEGPSILRIQQVVRGDSAAYFCASSPPGRLNYGYTFGSGTRLTVV.

The chain links TRBV5-6 to TRBJ1-2, with D perhaps matching TRBD1 (6 bases). This CDR3 spans 14 amino acids. V lost 2 bases, J lost 2 bases, and 10 bases lay in between. Germline lookup yields CDR1 SGHDT and CDR2 YYEEEE. CDR3 nucleotides: TGTGCCAGCAGCTTCTGGACAGCGAACTATGGCTACACCTTC. It yields the protein CASSFWTANYGYTF.

In its sample, this clone was seen once. Relative to the germline gene, one junction end is altered; a read error may explain this. V gene TRBV7-3 combines with J gene TRBJ1-1; no clear D. The germline CDR1 and CDR2 sequences are SGHTA and FQGTGA. CDR3 size: 12 residues. As DNA, the CDR3 is TGTGCCAGCAGCTCAAACAAATTGGGTATCACTTTT. Protein sequence: CASSSNKLGITF. The full variable domain, its missing parts supplied by reference TRBV7-3 and TRBJ1-1, is GAGVSQTPSNKVTEKGKYVELRCDPISGHTALYWYRQSLGQGPEFLIYFQGTGAADDSGLPNDRFFAVRPEGSVSTLKIQRTERGDSAVYLCASSSNKLGITFGQGTRLTVV.

The chain joins TRBV15 to TRBJ1-2; D unresolved. Per germline, CDR1 LNHNV and CDR2 YYDKDF (reference sequence). Between the trimmed V and J ends, which lost 1 base and 8 bases, there was a span of 14 bases. This CDR3 has 14 amino acids. CDR3 sequence (DNA): TGTGCCACCAGCAGAGTTTTCTCTGCTGACGGCTACACCTTC. Translation gives CATSRVFSADGYTF. The entire variable domain, with the rest obtained from reference TRBV15 and TRBJ1-2, is as follows: DAMVIQNPRYQVTQFGKPVTLSCSQTLNHNVMYWYQQKSSQAPKLLFHYYDKDFNNEADTPDNFQSRRPNTSFCFLDIRSPGLGDTAMYLCATSRVFSADGYTFGSGTRLTVV.

This chain links TRBV18 with TRBJ2-7; 9 nucleotides agree with TRBD1. The CDR3 is made up of 14 amino acids. Germline assignment: CDR1 KGHSH and CDR2 LQKENI. J was trimmed by 2 bases and V by 4 bases; bases with no gene match: 3. CDR3 sequence reads: CASSLGQGPYEQYF. As DNA, the CDR3 is TGTGCCAGCTCACTTGGACAGGGGCCCTACGAGCAGTACTTC.

The rearrangement uses TRBV9 and TRBJ2-3; D perhaps matches TRBD1 (5 bases). In germline, CDR1 is SGDLS, CDR2 YYNGEE. The CDR3 has 15 residues. Trimming pared 0 bases from V and 2 bases from J, leaving 10 bases between. CDR3 DNA sequence: TGTGCCAGCAGCGTAGGCCCCAGGGTCACAGATACGCAGTATTTT. Translation: CASSVGPRVTDTQYF.

The V and J genes are TRBV4-2 and TRBJ2-3, with 8 bases aligning to TRBD2. Germline V lookup: CDR1 LGHNA, CDR2 YNFKEQ. CDR3 length: 15 residues. V gave up 1 base and J gave up 1 base; unmatched junction bases: 1. The CDR3 reads CASSQGSGGTDTQYF. The CDR3 bases are TGTGCCAGCAGCCAAGGTAGCGGGGGCACAGATACGCAGTATTTT.